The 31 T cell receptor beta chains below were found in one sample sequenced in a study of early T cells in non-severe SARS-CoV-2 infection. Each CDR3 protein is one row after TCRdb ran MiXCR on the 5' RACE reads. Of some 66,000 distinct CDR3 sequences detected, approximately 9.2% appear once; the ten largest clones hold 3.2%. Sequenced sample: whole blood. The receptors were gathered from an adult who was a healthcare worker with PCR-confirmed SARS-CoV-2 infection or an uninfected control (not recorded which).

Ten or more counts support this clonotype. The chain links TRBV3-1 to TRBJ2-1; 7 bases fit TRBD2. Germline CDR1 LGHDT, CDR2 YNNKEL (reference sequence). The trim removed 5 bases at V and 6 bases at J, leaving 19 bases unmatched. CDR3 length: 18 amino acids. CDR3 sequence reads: CASSKREGGTGRVNEQFF. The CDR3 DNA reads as TGTGCCAGCAGCAAAAGGGAGGGAGGAACGGGAAGGGTCAATGAGCAGTTCTTC.

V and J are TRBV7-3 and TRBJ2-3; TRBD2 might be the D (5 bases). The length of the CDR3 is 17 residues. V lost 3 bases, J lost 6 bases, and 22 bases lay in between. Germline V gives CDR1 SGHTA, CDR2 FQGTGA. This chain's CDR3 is CASSLESRLLDVDTQYF. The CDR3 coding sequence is TGTGCCAGCAGCTTGGAGAGTCGTCTACTAGATGTGGATACGCAGTATTTT.

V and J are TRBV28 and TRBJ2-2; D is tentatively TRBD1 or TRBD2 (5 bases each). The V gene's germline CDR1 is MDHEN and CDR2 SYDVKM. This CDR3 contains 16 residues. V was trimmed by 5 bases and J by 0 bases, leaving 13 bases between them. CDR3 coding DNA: TGTGCCAGCAGTAAGGATTGGGGGTCGAACACCGGGGAGCTGTTTTTT. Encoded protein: CASSKDWGSNTGELFF.

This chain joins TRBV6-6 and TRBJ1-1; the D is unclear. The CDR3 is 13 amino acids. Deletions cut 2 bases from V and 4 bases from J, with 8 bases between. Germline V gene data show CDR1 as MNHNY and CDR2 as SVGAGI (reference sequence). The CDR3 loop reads CASSYTGSTEAFF. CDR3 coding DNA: TGTGCCAGCAGTTACACTGGGAGCACTGAAGCTTTCTTT.

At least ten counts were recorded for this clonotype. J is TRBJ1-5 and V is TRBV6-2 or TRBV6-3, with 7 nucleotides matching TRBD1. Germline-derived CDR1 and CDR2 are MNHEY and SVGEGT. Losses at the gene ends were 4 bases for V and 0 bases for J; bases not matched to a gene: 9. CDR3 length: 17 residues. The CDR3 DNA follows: TGTGCCAGCAGTTCGACGTACAGGGGATATAGCAATCAGCCCCAGCATTTT. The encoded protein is CASSSTYRGYSNQPQHF.

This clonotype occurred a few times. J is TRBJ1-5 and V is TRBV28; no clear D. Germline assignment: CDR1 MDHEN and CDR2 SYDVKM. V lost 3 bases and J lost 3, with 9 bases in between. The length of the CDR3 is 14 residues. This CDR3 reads CASSLYSANQPQHF. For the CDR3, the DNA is TGTGCCAGCAGTTTGTATTCAGCCAATCAGCCCCAGCATTTT.

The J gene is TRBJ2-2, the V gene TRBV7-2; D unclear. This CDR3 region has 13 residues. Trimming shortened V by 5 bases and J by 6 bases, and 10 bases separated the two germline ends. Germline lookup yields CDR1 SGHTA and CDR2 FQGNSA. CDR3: CASSPQRAGELFF. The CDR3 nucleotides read TGTGCCAGCAGCCCTCAACGGGCCGGGGAGCTGTTTTTT. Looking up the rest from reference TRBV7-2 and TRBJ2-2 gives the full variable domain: GAGVSQSPSNKVTEKGKDVELRCDPISGHTALYWYRQSLGQGLEFLIYFQGNSAPDKSGLPSDRFSAERTGGSVSTLTIQRTQQEDSAVYLCASSPQRAGELFFGEGSRLTVL.

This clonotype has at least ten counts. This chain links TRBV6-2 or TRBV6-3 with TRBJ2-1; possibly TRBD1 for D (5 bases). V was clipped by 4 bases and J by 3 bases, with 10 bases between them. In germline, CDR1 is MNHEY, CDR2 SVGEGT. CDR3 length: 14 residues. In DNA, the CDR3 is TGTGCCAGCAGTTCCACGACAGTCTACAATGAGCAGTTCTTC. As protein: CASSSTTVYNEQFF.

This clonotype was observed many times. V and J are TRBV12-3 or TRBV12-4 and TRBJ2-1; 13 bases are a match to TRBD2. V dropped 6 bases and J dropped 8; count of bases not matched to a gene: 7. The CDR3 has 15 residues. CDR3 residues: CASRLRTSGSYEQFF. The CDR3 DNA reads TGTGCCAGCAGGCTCCGGACTAGCGGGAGTTATGAGCAGTTCTTC.

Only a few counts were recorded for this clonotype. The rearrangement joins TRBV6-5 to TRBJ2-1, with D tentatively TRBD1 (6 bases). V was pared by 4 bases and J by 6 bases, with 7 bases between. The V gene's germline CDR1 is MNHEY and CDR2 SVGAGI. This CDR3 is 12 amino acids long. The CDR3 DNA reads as TGTGCCAGCAGTTCCAGGGGCAATGAGCAGTTCTTC. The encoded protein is CASSSRGNEQFF.

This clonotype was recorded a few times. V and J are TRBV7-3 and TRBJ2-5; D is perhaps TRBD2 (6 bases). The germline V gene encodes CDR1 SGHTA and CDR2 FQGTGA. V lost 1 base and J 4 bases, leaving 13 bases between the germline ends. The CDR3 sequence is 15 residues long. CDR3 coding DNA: TGTGCCAGCAGCTTAAGGGGCGGGATGGGAGAGACCCAGTACTTC. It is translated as CASSLRGGMGETQYF.

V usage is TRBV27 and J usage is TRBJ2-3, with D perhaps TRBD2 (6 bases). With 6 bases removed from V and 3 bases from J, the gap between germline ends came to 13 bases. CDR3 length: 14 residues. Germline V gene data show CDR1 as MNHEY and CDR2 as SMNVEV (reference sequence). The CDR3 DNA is TGTGCCAGCAGCTCGGGACTCTTAACAGATACGCAGTATTTT. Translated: CASSSGLLTDTQYF.

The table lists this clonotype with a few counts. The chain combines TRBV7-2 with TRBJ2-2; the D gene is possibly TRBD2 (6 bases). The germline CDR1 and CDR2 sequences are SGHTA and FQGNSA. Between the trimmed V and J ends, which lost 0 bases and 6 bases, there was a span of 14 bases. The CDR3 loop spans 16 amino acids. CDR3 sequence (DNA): TGTGCCAGCAGCTTAGCGCCGGGGGATATAGCCGGGGAGCTGTTTTTT. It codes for CASSLAPGDIAGELFF.

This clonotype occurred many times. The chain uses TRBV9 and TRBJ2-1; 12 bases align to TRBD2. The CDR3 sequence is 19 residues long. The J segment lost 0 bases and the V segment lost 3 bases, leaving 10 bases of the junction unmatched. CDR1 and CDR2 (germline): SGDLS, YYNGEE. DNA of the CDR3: TGTGCCAGCAGCGCAGGTGGACTAGCGGGACCCAGCTCCTACAATGAGCAGTTCTTC. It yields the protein CASSAGGLAGPSSYNEQFF.

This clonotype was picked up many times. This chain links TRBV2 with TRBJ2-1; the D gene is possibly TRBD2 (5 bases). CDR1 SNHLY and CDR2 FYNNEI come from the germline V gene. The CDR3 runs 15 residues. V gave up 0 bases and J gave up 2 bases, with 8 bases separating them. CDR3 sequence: CASSEARAPYNEQFF. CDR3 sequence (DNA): TGTGCCAGCAGTGAAGCGCGGGCCCCCTACAATGAGCAGTTCTTC.

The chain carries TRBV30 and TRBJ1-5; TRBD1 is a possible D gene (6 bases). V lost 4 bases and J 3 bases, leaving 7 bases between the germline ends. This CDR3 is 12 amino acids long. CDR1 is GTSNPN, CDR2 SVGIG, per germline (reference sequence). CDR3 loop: CAWNRVNQPQHF. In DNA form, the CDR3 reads TGTGCCTGGAACAGGGTCAATCAGCCCCAGCATTTT.

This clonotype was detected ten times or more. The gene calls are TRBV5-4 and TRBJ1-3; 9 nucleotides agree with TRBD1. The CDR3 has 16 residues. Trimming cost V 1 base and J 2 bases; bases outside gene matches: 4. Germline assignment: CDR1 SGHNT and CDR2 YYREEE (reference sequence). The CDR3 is CASSLRGQGPGNTIYF. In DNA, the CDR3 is TGTGCCAGCAGCTTGAGGGGACAGGGCCCTGGAAACACCATATATTTT. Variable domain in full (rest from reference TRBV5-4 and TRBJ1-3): ETGVTQSPTHLIKTRGQQVTLRCSSQSGHNTVSWYQQALGQGPQFIFQYYREEENGRGNFPPRFSGLQFPNYSSELNVNALELDDSALYLCASSLRGQGPGNTIYFGEGSWLTVV.

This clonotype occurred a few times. The CDR3 is CASSLRQVNTEAFF. CDR3 nucleotide sequence: TGTGCCAGCAGCTTAAGACAGGTGAACACTGAAGCTTTCTTT. The chain joins TRBV7-3 to TRBJ1-1; D may be TRBD1 (6 bases). V lost 1 base and J lost 0, with 6 bases in between. The CDR3 length is 14 residues. Germline assignment: CDR1 SGHTA and CDR2 FQGTGA.

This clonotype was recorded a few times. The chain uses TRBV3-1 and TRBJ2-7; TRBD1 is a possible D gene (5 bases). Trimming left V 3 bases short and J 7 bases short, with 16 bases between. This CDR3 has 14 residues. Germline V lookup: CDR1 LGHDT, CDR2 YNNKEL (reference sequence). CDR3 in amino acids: CASSQMGQGREQYF. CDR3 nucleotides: TGTGCCAGCAGCCAGATGGGGCAGGGAAGGGAGCAGTACTTC.

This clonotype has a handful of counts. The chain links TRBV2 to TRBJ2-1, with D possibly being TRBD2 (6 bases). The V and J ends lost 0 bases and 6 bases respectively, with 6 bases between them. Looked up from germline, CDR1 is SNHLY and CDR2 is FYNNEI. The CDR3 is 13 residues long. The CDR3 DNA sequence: TGTGCCAGCAGTGAAGCGCGGGGCAATGAGCAGTTCTTC. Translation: CASSEARGNEQFF.

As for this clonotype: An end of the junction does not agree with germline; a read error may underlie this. CDR3 in DNA: TGCGTCAGCAGCCAAGGAGGACAGGGTCAAGATACGCAGTATTTT. This translates into CVSSQGGQGQDTQYF. The genes are TRBV4-3 and TRBJ2-3; TRBD1 agrees at 8 bases. This CDR3 is 15 amino acids long. Germline CDR1 and CDR2: LGHNA and YSLEER.

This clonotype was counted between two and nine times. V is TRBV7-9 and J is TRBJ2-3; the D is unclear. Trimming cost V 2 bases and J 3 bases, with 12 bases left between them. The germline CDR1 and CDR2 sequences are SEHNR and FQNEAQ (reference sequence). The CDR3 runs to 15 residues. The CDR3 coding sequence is TGTGCCAGCAGCTTATGGAGAGAGAGGACAGATACGCAGTATTTT. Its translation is CASSLWRERTDTQYF.

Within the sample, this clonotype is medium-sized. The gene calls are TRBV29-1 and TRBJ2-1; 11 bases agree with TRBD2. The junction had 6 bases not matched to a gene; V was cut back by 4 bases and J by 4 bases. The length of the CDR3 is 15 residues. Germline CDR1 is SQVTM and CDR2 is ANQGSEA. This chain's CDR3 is CSVGDTSGSYNEQFF. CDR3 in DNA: TGCAGCGTTGGTGACACTAGCGGGAGTTACAATGAGCAGTTCTTC.

CDR3 sequence: CASSPGERYGYTF. In DNA, the CDR3 is TGTGCCAGCAGTCCCGGGGAGCGGTATGGCTACACCTTC. The chain employs TRBV6-5 and TRBJ1-2; no clear D. From germline, CDR1 is MNHEY and CDR2 SVGAGI. The length of the CDR3 is 13 residues. Trimming took off 5 bases at V and 5 bases at J, with 12 bases between the two ends.

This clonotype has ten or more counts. This CDR3 reads CASSERSGNNEQFF. The CDR3 DNA reads TGTGCCAGCAGTGAAAGGTCTGGGAACAATGAGCAGTTCTTC. The chain couples TRBV6-1 to TRBJ2-1; D not certain. The germline V gene has CDR1 MNHNS and CDR2 SASEGT. V was clipped by 2 bases and J by 5 bases, with 10 bases between them. This CDR3 region has 14 residues.

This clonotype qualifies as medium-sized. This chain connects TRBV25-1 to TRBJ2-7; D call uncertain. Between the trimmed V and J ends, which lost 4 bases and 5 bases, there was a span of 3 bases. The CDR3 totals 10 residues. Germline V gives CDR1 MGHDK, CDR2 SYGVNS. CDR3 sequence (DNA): TGTGCCAGCAGTGGCGACGAGCAGTACTTC. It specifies CASSGDEQYF.

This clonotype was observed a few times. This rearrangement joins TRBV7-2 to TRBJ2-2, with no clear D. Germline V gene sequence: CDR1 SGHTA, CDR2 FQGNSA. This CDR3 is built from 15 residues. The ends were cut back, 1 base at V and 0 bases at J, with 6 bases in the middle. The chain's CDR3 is CASSLVGANTGELFF. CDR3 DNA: TGTGCCAGCAGCTTAGTTGGGGCGAACACCGGGGAGCTGTTTTTT.

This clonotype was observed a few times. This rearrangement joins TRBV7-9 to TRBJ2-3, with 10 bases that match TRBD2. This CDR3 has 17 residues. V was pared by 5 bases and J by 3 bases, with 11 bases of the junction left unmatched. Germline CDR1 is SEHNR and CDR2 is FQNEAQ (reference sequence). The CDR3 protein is CASSPLTSSGRTDTQYF. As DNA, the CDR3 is TGTGCCAGCAGCCCCCTCACCTCTAGCGGGAGAACAGATACGCAGTATTTT.

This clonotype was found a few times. The CDR3 reads CASSSVGGYEQYF. CDR3 sequence (DNA): TGTGCCAGCAGCTCTGTTGGTGGCTACGAGCAGTACTTC. The J gene is TRBJ2-7, the V gene TRBV7-2, with no clear D. Trimming shortened V by 4 bases and J by 3 bases, and 10 bases separated the two germline ends. Germline V gives CDR1 SGHTA, CDR2 FQGNSA. CDR3 size: 13 residues.

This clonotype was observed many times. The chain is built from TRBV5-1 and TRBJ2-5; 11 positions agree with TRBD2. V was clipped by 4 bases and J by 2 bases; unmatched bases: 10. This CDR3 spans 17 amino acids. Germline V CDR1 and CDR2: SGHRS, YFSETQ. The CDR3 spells CASSPSAGTSGQETQYF. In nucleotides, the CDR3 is TGCGCCAGCAGCCCATCAGCCGGGACTAGCGGACAAGAGACCCAGTACTTC.

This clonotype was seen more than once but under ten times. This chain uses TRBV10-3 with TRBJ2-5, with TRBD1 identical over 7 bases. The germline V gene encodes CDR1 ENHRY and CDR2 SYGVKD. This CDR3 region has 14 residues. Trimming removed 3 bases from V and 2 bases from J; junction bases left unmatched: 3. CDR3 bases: TGTGCCATCAGTGACGACAGGGTACAAGAGACCCAGTACTTC. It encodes CAISDDRVQETQYF.